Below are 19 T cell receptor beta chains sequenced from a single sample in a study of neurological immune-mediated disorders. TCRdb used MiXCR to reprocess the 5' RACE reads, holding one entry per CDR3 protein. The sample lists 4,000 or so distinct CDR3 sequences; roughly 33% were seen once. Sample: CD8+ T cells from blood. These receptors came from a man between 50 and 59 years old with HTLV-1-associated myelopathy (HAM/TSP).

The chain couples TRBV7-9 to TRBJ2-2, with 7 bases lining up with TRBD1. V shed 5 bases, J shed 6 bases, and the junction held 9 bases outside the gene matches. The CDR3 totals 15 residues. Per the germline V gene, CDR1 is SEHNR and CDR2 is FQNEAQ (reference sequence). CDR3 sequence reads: CASSPDRAPPGELFF. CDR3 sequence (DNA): TGTGCCAGCAGCCCAGACAGGGCGCCGCCCGGGGAGCTGTTTTTT.

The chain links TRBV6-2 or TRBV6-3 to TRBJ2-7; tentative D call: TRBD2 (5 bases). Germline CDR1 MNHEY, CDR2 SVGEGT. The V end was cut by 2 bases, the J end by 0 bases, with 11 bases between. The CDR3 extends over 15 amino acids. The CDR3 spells CASSYVPGSSYEQYF. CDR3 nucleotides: TGTGCCAGCAGTTACGTTCCGGGAAGCTCCTACGAGCAGTACTTC.

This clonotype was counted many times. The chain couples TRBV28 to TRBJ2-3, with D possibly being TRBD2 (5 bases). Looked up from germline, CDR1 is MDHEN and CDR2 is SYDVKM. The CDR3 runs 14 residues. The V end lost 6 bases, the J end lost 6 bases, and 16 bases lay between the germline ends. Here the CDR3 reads CASREDSGGDTQYF. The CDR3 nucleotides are TGTGCCAGCAGGGAGGACTCAGGCGGGGATACGCAGTATTTT.

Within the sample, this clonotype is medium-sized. CDR3 nucleotide sequence: TGCAGTGCTATTCCCCAGGGGGCAGCGATCAACACTGAAGCTTTCTTT. As protein: CSAIPQGAAINTEAFF. This rearrangement joins TRBV20-1 to TRBJ1-1; 8 bases align to TRBD1. CDR1 DFQATT and CDR2 SNEGSKA come from the germline V gene (reference sequence). V lost 4 bases and J lost 2; bases outside the gene matches: 12. This CDR3 has 16 amino acids.

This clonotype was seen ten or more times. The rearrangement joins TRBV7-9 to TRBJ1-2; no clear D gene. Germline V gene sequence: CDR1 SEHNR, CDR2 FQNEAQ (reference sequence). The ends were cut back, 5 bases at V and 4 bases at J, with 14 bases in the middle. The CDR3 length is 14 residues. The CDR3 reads CASSHVRAGYGYTF. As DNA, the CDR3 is TGTGCCAGCAGCCACGTAAGGGCGGGCTATGGCTACACCTTC.

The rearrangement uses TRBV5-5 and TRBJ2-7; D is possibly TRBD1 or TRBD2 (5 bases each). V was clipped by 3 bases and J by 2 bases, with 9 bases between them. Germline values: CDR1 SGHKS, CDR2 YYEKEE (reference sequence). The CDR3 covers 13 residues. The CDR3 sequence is CASSSGPAYEQYF. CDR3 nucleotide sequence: TGTGCCAGCAGCTCGGGACCAGCCTACGAGCAGTACTTC.

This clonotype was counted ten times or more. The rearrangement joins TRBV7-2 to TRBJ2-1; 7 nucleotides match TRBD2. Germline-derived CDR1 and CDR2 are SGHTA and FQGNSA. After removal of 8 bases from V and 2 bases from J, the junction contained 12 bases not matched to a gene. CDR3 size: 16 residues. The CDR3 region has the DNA TGTGCCAGCCTCCAGACCATAGCGGGTACCTACAATGAGCAGTTCTTC. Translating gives CASLQTIAGTYNEQFF.

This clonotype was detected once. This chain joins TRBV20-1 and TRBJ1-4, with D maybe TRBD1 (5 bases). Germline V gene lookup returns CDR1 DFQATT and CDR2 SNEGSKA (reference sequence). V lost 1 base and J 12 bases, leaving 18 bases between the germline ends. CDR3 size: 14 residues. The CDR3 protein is CSARGRRGRGELFF. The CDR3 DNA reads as TGCAGTGCTAGAGGAAGGAGAGGACGAGGGGAACTGTTTTTT.

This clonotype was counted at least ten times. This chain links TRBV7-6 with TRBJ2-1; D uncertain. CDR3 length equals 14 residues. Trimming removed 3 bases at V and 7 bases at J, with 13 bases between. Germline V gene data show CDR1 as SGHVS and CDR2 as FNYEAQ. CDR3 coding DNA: TGTGCCAGCAGCTTTTCATCCGGGTGGAATGAGCAGTTCTTC. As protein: CASSFSSGWNEQFF. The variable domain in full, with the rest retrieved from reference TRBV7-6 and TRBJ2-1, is GAGVSQSPRYKVTKRGQDVALRCDPISGHVSLYWYRQALGQGPEFLTYFNYEAQQDKSGLPNDRFSAERPEGSISTLTIQRTEQRDSAMYRCASSFSSGWNEQFFGPGTRLTVL.

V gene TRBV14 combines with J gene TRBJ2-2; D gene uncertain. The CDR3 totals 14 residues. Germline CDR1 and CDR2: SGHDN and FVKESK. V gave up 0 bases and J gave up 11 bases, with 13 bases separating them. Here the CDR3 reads CASSQDRKGGELFF. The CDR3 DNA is TGTGCCAGCAGCCAAGATCGCAAGGGCGGAGAGCTGTTTTTT.

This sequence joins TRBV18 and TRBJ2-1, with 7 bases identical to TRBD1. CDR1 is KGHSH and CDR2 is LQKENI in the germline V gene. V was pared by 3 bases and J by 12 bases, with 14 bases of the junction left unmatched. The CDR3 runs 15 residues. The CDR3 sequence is CASSPDRMTTDTQFF. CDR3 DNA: TGTGCCAGCTCACCGGACAGGATGACAACAGATACGCAGTTCTTC.

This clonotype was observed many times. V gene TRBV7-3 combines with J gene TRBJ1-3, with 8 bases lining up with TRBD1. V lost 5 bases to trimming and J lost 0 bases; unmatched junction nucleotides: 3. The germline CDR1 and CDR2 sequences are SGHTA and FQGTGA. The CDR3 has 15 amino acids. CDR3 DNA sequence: TGTGCCAGCAGCCCGGGGACAGGCTCTGGAAACACCATATATTTT. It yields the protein CASSPGTGSGNTIYF. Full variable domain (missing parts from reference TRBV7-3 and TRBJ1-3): GAGVSQTPSNKVTEKGKYVELRCDPISGHTALYWYRQSLGQGPEFLIYFQGTGAADDSGLPNDRFFAVRPEGSVSTLKIQRTERGDSAVYLCASSPGTGSGNTIYFGEGSWLTVV.

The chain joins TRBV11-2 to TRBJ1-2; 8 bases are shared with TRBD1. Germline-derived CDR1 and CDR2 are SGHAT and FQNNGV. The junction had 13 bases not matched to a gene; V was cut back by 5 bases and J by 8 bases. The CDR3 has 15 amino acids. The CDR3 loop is CASSASTGEGIGYTF. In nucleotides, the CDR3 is TGTGCCAGCAGCGCGTCGACAGGGGAAGGGATAGGCTACACCTTC.

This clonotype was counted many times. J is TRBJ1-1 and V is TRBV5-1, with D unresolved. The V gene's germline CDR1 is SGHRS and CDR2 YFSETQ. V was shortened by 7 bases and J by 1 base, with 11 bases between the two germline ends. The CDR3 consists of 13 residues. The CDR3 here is CASAPDWNTEAFF. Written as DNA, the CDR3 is TGCGCCAGCGCGCCGGACTGGAACACTGAAGCTTTCTTT.

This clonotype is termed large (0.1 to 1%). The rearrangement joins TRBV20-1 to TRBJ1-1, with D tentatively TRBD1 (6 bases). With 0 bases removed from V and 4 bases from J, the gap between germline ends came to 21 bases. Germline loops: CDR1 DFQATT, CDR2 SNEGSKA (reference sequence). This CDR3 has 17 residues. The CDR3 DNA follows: TGCAGTGCTAGAGACCGGGAAGGCAGCCGGGGGCGCACTGAAGCTTTCTTT. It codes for CSARDREGSRGRTEAFF.

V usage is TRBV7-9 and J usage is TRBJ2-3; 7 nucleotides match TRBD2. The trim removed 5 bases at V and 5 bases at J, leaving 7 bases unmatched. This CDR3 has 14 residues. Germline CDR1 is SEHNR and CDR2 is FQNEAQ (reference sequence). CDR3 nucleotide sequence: TGTGCCAGCAGCCCCCGCGGGGGTGGAGATACGCAGTATTTT. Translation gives CASSPRGGGDTQYF.

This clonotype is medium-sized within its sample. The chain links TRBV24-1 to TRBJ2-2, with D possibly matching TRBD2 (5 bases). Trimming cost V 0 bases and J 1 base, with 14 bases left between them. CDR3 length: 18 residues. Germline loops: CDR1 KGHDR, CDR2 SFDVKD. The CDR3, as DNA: TGTGCCACCAGTGATTTGCAAAGGGTAGGAGGGAACACCGGGGAGCTGTTTTTT. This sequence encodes CATSDLQRVGGNTGELFF.

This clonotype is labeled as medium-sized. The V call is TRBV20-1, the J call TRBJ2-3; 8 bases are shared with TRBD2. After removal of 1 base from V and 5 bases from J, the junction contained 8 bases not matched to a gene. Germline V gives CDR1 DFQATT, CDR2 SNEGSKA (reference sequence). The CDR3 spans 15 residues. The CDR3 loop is CSARGPGRARDTQYF. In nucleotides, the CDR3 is TGCAGTGCTAGAGGTCCCGGGAGGGCGCGAGATACGCAGTATTTT.

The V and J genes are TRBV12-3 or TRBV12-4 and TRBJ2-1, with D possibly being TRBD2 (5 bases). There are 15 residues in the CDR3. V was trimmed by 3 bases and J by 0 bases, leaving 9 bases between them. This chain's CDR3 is CASSFLGSSYNEQFF. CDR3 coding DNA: TGTGCCAGCAGTTTCCTAGGGAGCTCCTACAATGAGCAGTTCTTC.